This T cell receptor (beta chain) was obtained from a study of OX40 agonist ivuxolimab in advanced cancers. Study as a whole: At doses from 0.01 to 10 mg/kg, patients were given intravenous ivuxolimab every 2 weeks. Two patients with cutaneous melanoma and one with hepatocellular carcinoma, three in total, showed partial responses. Study-wide results and caveats: Relative to CD4+, CD8+ T cells held more expanded clones on average. No antigen was identified for the clonally expanded peripheral T cells.

Assay: immunoSEQ multiplex PCR; the TCRdb copy retains only in-frame clones and omits some. The data show some 74,000 clones, with around 94% seen just once and over 8.5% held by the top ten. On this clone: The antigen remains undetermined.

The material was CD4+ or CD8+ T cells sorted from blood, obtained in a trial of the OX40 agonist ivuxolimab. This clonotype was sampled from an adult with an advanced solid tumor such as melanoma, head and neck, liver or kidney cancer.

DNA for the CDR3: TGTGCCAGCAGCTCCTCCCCGGGACAGGGGACTCTTGACACTGAAGCTTTCTTT. It codes for CASSSSPGQGTLDTEAFF. This chain joins TRBV9 and TRBJ1-1, with 10 nucleotides matching TRBD1. J was trimmed by 3 bases and V by 4 bases; bases with no gene match: 15. This CDR3 region has 18 residues. Germline values: CDR1 SGDLS, CDR2 YYNGEE.